Sequencing of this T cell receptor beta chain was carried out in a study of Ad26.COV2.S vaccination and SARS-CoV-2 variants. A word on this clone: Its antigen is undetermined.

Study findings and constraints: Breadth measured for non-spike TCRs was similar across vaccine and placebo recipients. Following vaccination, spike-specific CD8+ and CD4+ T cell responses reportedly exhibited substantial breadth. The analyses of TCR breadth and depth may have understated the size of total T cell responses. Spike-specific TCR breadth was greater in vaccine than placebo recipients.

Per germline, CDR1 SGHVS and CDR2 FNYEAQ. The CDR3 length is 12 residues. V lost 8 bases to trimming and J lost 4 bases, with 9 bases between them. This table comes from immunoSEQ multiplex PCR, and its TCRdb copy is limited to in-frame clones, with some not included. The table has 350,000 to 450,000 clones, about 90% seen once; the top ten hold roughly 3.9%. This sequence originates from a human donor who had recovered from COVID-19. The sequencing here drew on peripheral blood, taken after recovery from COVID-19. J is TRBJ2-1 and V is TRBV7-6; D is possibly TRBD1 (6 bases). The DNA for the CDR3 is TGTGCCAGCGGGGGCGGGTACAATGAGCAGTTCTTC. Encoded protein: CASGGGYNEQFF. Full variable domain (missing parts from reference TRBV7-6 and TRBJ2-1): GAGVSQSPRYKVTKRGQDVALRCDPISGHVSLYWYRQALGQGPEFLTYFNYEAQQDKSGLPNDRFSAERPEGSISTLTIQRTEQRDSAMYRCASGGGYNEQFFGPGTRLTVL.